This TCR beta chain was profiled in a study of early T cells in non-severe SARS-CoV-2 infection. TCRdb processed the 5' RACE reads anew with MiXCR; each CDR3 protein has one entry. This sample carries over 25,000 distinct CDR3 sequences, around 5.9% of them seen once, and the ten largest clones take over 0.9%. This clonotype appeared many times. Germline V gene sequence: CDR1 GTSNPN, CDR2 SVGIG (reference sequence). The CDR3 has 12 residues. The V and J ends lost 1 base and 5 bases respectively, with 5 bases between them. The specimen was whole blood. The TCR was taken from an adult who was a healthcare worker with PCR-confirmed SARS-CoV-2 infection or an uninfected control (not recorded which). The chain links TRBV30 to TRBJ1-4, with D uncertain. As DNA, the CDR3 is TGTGCCTGGAGTGCGCGGAATGAAAAACTGTTTTTT. Translated, it gives CAWSARNEKLFF.